Described below is a single T cell receptor (beta chain) sequence and its context. Its cognate antigen has yet to be identified. No much larger clone is present one base from it, and per-base qualities are unavailable. This entry belongs to a study of STAT5B mutations in CD4+ large granular lymphocyte leukemia (dated 2022 in TCRdb). With regard to the full study: Among the healthy controls, the CDR3 'QG' motif was associated with a particular HLA allele. The study compared the TCRbeta repertoires of patients with CD4+ T-cell large granular lymphocyte leukemia against those of healthy blood donors. Flow cytometry on FACSCanto II or FACSVerse confirmed that purified fractions exceeded 95% purity among lymphocytes.

The immunoSEQ assay at survey resolution was applied to genomic DNA for sequencing of TCRbeta rearrangements. Regarding the original processing steps: In the TCR sequencing data, the smallest productive clonotype frequency that could be detected was 2.59 x 10-5. Analyses included only productive TCRbeta rearrangements, meaning complete and in-frame sequences. Simpson clonality, calculated in the immunoSEQ Analyzer version 3.0, was used as the measure of sample clonality. Based on frequency, clones were grouped as very rare, small, medium, large (1-20%) or hyperexpanded (>20%). Generation probabilities were estimated with OLGA 1.2.3, V-gene circos plots were made with VDJtools, specificities were looked up in VDJdb, and CDR3 motifs were identified with GLIPH. In its TCRdb copy, this immuneACCESS table keeps in-frame sequences only and misses some clones. Where compared with another copy, unresolved V genes explain less than half of these, and the others have no known cause. That table supplies the V and J calls and clone size; D and trimming were determined from the DNA. In this sample the table shows 20,000 to 25,000 clones, 65% to 80% of which occur a single time. The top ten hold 30% of the sample.

The investigation overall reported the following: Each patient's main leukemic clonotypes were private, but approximately 26% of these clonotypes showed up at low frequency in the non-leukemic repertoires of other patients. The data were not HLA-matched, and the higher clonality in CD4+ T-LGLL than in CD8+ T-LGLL could be due to the relatively small sample size. TRBV06-family usage was enriched among the top patient clones (8/27) compared with healthy controls (2/35). Greater clonality appeared to be present in CD4-sorted patient repertoires than in healthy CD4+ repertoires, and the difference was retained after the putative leukemic clones were removed.

The healthy controls were over 30 blood donors, and the buffy coats of these donors were supplied by the Finnish Red Cross blood service. All TCR-sequenced material derived from peripheral blood: patient blood samples and healthy donor buffy coats. Peripheral blood mononuclear cells were isolated by Ficoll-Hypaque gradient centrifugation. For the healthy controls, CD4+ cells were obtained from buffy coats by magnetic purification. Genomic DNA was extracted using the Gentra Puregene Cell and Tissue kit, and a Qubit 2.0 fluorometer was used to quantify it. The CDR3, from cysteine to phenylalanine, totals 16 residues. Solely the CDR3 DNA is kept, with 48 bases framed from the first base. V lost 7 bases and J lost 5 bases, and the count of bases not matched to a germline gene is 10. CDR1 and CDR2 are drawn from the germline V gene (reference sequence): LNHDA, SQIVND.

Recombination linked TRBV19 to TRBJ2-1; TRBD2 agrees with 11 junctional bases. The sample was CD4+ T cells from blood buffy coats. The clonotype was recovered from a human donor in good health. The CDR3 sequence is CASKRIAGGPDNEQFF. The nucleotide sequence is TGTGCCAGTAAGAGGATAGCGGGGGGGCCGGACAATGAGCAGTTCTTC. With the rest looked up from the reference TRBV19 and TRBJ2-1 genes rather than sequenced, the full variable domain is DGGITQSPKYLFRKEGQNVTLSCEQNLNHDAMYWYRQDPGQGLRLIYYSQIVNDFQKGDIAEGYSVSREKKESFPLTVTSAQKNPTAFYLCASKRIAGGPDNEQFFGPGTRLTVL.